This TCR beta chain is from a study of blood T cell repertoires in COVID-19. Study details: Whether acute or convalescent, the COVID-19 samples came from the United States, Italy and Spain. The cDNA or gDNA used as material had been derived from T cells, B-cell-depleted T cells, or PBMCs.

After removal of 5 bases from V and 7 bases from J, the junction contained 10 bases not matched to a gene. The CDR3 is made up of 14 amino acids. The germline CDR1 and CDR2 sequences are KGHSH and LQKENI. Original methodology: Cell counts per sample came from amplifying reference gene primers. The table came from immunoSEQ multiplex PCR; TCRdb's copy has only in-frame clones and leaves some out. V and J calls and clone size are given by that table; D and trimming were obtained from the DNA. The repertoire holds almost 200,000 clones, with 80% to 90% as singletons. This sequence was found in an older woman with acute or convalescent COVID-19. The gene calls are TRBV18 and TRBJ2-5; 7 nucleotides align to TRBD1. The sequencing sample was made of peripheral blood. The CDR3 here is CASSSPGQPGTQYF. The DNA for the CDR3 is TGTGCCAGCTCATCCCCGGGACAGCCAGGGACCCAGTACTTC.